Following are 15 T cell receptor beta chains from one sample sequenced in a study of vaccination and CD4 T cells after COVID-19. These TCRs' antigens remain unknown. The Oncomine TCR Beta short-read assay was what sequenced the DNA obtained from cultured CD4+ T cells. MiXCR was run by TCRdb on the PCR reads, yielding one entry per CDR3 protein. The sample holds under 20,000 distinct CDR3 sequences; 40% to 60% are singletons and the top ten take 10%. Sample treatment: roughly ten-day PBMC culture with coronavirus spike peptide pools or control peptides (ViraFEST assay). The material was CD4+ T cells from blood, cultured in vitro, obtained before SARS-CoV-2 vaccination. These receptors were obtained from a human donor who had recovered from COVID-19.

This clonotype occurred a few times. The CDR3, as DNA: TGTGCCAGCAGGACGCGAATTCAGATAGGGGGAGACCAGCCCCAGCATTTT. Translated, it gives CASRTRIQIGGDQPQHF. This sequence joins TRBV6-2 or TRBV6-3 and TRBJ1-5, with a tentative D call TRBD1 (6 bases). The V end was cut by 6 bases, the J end by 7 bases, with 25 bases between. The CDR3 spans 17 residues. From germline, CDR1 is MNHEY and CDR2 SVGEGT.

This clonotype was seen a handful of times. The chain is built from TRBV29-1 and TRBJ1-5; D might be TRBD1 (5 bases). This CDR3 has 12 residues. V was trimmed by 4 bases and J by 6 bases, leaving 10 bases between them. Germline V lookup: CDR1 SQVTM, CDR2 ANQGSEA. CDR3 coding DNA: TGCAGCGTTGGGGACCGTAGTCAGCCCCAGCATTTT. It encodes CSVGDRSQPQHF.

The chain employs TRBV20-1 and TRBJ2-1, with TRBD2 matching over 10 bases. Germline assignment: CDR1 DFQATT and CDR2 SNEGSKA (reference sequence). This CDR3 is built from 17 residues. Trimming took 3 bases from V and 0 from J; bases not matched to a gene: 8. The chain's CDR3 is CSARTSEREGSYNEQFF. CDR3 DNA: TGCAGTGCTAGGACCTCCGAGCGGGAGGGCTCCTACAATGAGCAGTTCTTC.

This clonotype showed up just a few times. This chain connects TRBV19 to TRBJ1-5; D is uncertain. Germline V gene sequence: CDR1 LNHDA, CDR2 SQIVND (reference sequence). The V end was cut by 6 bases, the J end by 7 bases, with 13 bases between. The CDR3 length is 13 residues. CDR3 sequence: CASSRLFDQPQHF. Written as DNA, the CDR3 is TGTGCCAGTAGCCGTTTGTTCGACCAGCCCCAGCATTTT.

This clonotype was picked up a small number of times. The chain combines TRBV7-2 with TRBJ1-4; TRBD1 matches 8 bases. Germline values: CDR1 SGHTA, CDR2 FQGNSA. CDR3 length: 13 residues. Germline trimming cut 4 bases from V and 14 bases from J; bases unmatched to any gene: 9. CDR3 protein: CASSSGTGTHLFF. The CDR3 nucleotides read TGTGCCAGCAGCTCCGGGACAGGAACCCATCTGTTTTTT.

The chain joins TRBV20-1 to TRBJ2-3, with 10 nucleotides matching TRBD2. This CDR3 comprises 16 residues. With 0 bases clipped from V and 1 base from J, the junction kept 4 bases outside the gene matches. CDR1 is DFQATT and CDR2 is SNEGSKA in the germline V gene (reference sequence). This CDR3 reads CSARDFSGRGTDTQYF. The CDR3 coding sequence is TGCAGTGCTAGAGATTTCAGCGGGAGGGGCACAGATACGCAGTATTTT.

This clonotype was counted only a few times. CDR3 bases: TGTGCCAGCAGCCGACCCTTCAACGGGTTAGGGGAGCAGTTCTTC. Its translation is CASSRPFNGLGEQFF. The chain uses TRBV27 and TRBJ2-1; D is undetermined. Germline lookup yields CDR1 MNHEY and CDR2 SMNVEV (reference sequence). The CDR3 sequence is 15 residues long. V was trimmed by 6 bases and J by 10 bases, leaving 22 bases between them.

This sequence joins TRBV7-8 and TRBJ2-7; weak D call: TRBD2 (6 bases). Trimming took off 1 base at V and 2 bases at J, with 15 bases between the two ends. The CDR3 spans 16 residues. Germline lookup yields CDR1 SGHVS and CDR2 FQNEAQ. DNA of the CDR3: TGTGCCAGCAGCTTAGTCGGCTCTAGCGTACCCTACGAGCAGTACTTC. Translating it yields CASSLVGSSVPYEQYF.

This clonotype occurred a few times. This sequence joins TRBV12-3 or TRBV12-4 and TRBJ1-5; D gene unclear. Trimming stripped 3 bases from V and 5 bases from J, with 8 bases between. This CDR3 is 13 amino acids long. The CDR3 region is CASSFSEDQPQHF. CDR3 sequence (DNA): TGTGCCAGCAGTTTTAGTGAGGATCAGCCCCAGCATTTT.

This sequence joins TRBV28 and TRBJ1-5, with 7 positions matching TRBD1. The V segment lost 7 bases and the J segment 7 bases; nucleotides outside the gene matches: 13. Germline V gives CDR1 MDHEN, CDR2 SYDVKM. The CDR3 length is 15 residues. The CDR3 is CASIPQTGARQPQHF. As DNA, the CDR3 is TGTGCCAGCATTCCCCAAACAGGGGCTAGGCAGCCCCAGCATTTT.

The J gene is TRBJ1-2, the V gene TRBV30, with D unclear. CDR3 length: 12 amino acids. Trimming shortened V by 5 bases and J by 8 bases, and 15 bases separated the two germline ends. Germline V gene sequence: CDR1 GTSNPN, CDR2 SVGIG (reference sequence). The CDR3 protein is CAWGNSAEGYTF. The CDR3 DNA reads as TGTGCCTGGGGGAATTCGGCGGAAGGCTACACCTTC.

The V gene is TRBV7-2, the J gene TRBJ1-1, with no clear D. V was cut by 1 base and J by 0 bases, with 6 bases left in between. The CDR3 totals 14 residues. From germline, CDR1 is SGHTA and CDR2 FQGNSA. The CDR3 is CASSLGAMNTEAFF. CDR3 nucleotides: TGTGCCAGCAGCTTAGGGGCTATGAACACTGAAGCTTTCTTT.

This rearrangement joins TRBV4-1 to TRBJ2-5; no clear D gene. The CDR3 is made up of 11 amino acids. Trimming removed 5 bases from V and 3 bases from J, with 4 bases in between. Germline V CDR1 and CDR2: MGHRA, YSYEKL. CDR3 region: CASSSEETQYF. The CDR3 DNA reads TGCGCCAGCAGCTCCGAAGAGACCCAGTACTTC.

This clonotype was seen a handful of times. This chain joins TRBV4-3 and TRBJ2-5; 7 bases map to TRBD2. Germline V gene lookup returns CDR1 LGHNA and CDR2 YSLEER. The V segment lost 1 base and the J segment 4 bases; nucleotides outside the gene matches: 3. CDR3 length: 14 residues. The CDR3 DNA follows: TGCGCCAGCAGCCAAGCGGGAGGTGGAGAGACCCAGTACTTC. Protein sequence: CASSQAGGGETQYF.

This CDR3 is CASSESASGRDTIYF. The CDR3 nucleotides read TGTGCCAGCAGTGAATCGGCCAGTGGGAGGGACACCATATATTTT. The chain joins TRBV25-1 to TRBJ1-3; D is uncertain. CDR1 is MGHDK and CDR2 is SYGVNS in the germline V gene. The CDR3 is 15 residues long. Trimming removed 1 base at V and 8 bases at J, with 15 bases between.